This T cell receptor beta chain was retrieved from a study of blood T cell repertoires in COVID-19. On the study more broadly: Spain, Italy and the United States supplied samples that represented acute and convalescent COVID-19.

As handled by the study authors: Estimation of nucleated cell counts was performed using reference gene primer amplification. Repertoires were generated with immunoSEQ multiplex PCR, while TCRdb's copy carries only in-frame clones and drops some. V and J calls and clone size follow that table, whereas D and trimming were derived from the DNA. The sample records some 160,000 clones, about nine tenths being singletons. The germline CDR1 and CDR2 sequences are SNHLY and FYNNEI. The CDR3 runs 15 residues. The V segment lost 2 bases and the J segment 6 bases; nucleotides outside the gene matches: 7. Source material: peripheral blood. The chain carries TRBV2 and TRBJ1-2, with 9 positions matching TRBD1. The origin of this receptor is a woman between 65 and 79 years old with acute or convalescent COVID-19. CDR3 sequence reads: CASSESGQGWNGYTF. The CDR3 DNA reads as TGTGCCAGCAGTGAATCGGGACAGGGATGGAATGGCTACACCTTC.